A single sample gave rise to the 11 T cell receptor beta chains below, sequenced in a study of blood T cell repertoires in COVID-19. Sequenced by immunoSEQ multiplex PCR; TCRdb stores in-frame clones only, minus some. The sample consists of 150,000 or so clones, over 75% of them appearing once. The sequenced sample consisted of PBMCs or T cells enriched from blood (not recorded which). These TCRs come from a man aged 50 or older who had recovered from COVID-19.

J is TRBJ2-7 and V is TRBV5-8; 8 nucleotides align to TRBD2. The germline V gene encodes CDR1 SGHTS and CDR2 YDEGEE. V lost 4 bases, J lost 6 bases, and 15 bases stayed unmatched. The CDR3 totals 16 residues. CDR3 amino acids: CASSTGLAKDRGEQYF. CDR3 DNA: TGTGCCAGCAGCACTGGACTAGCTAAGGATCGTGGCGAGCAGTACTTC.

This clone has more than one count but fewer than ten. CDR3 in DNA: TGTGCCAGCAGCTCCCGGGACTTAGTCACAGATACGCAGTATTTT. Translation gives CASSSRDLVTDTQYF. The chain is built from TRBV7-9 and TRBJ2-3; the D gene is possibly TRBD2 (6 bases). The germline V and J ends were trimmed by 4 bases and 2 bases, with 13 bases remaining between them. The CDR3 covers 15 residues. Germline V gene sequence: CDR1 SEHNR, CDR2 FQNEAQ (reference sequence).

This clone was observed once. The CDR3 here is CASSLVAGKGGETQYF. In DNA form, the CDR3 reads TGCGCCAGCAGCTTGGTGGCAGGGAAGGGAGGGGAGACCCAGTACTTC. The gene calls are TRBV5-1 and TRBJ2-5, with 7 bases identical to TRBD2. V was clipped by 0 bases and J by 5 bases; unmatched bases: 10. The CDR3 loop spans 16 amino acids. Germline-derived CDR1 and CDR2 are SGHRS and YFSETQ.

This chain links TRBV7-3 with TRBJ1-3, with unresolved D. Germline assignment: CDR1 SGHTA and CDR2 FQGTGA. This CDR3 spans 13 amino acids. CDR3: CESPPVSGNTIYF. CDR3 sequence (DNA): TGTGAAAGCCCTCCTGTTTCTGGAAACACCATATATTTT.

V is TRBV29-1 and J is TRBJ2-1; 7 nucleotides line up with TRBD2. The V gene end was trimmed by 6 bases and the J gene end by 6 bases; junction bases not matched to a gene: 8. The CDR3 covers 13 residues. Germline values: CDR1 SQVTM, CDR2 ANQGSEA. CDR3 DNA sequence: TGCAGCGTCCCCAGCGGGACGTTCAATGAGCAGTTCTTC. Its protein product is CSVPSGTFNEQFF.

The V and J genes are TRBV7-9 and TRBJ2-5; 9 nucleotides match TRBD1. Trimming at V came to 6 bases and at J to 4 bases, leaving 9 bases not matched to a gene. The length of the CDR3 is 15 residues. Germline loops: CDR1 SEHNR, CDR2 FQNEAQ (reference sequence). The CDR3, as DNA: TGTGCCAGCAGGTTCGTTTCGGGACAGGGAGAGACCCAGTACTTC. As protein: CASRFVSGQGETQYF.

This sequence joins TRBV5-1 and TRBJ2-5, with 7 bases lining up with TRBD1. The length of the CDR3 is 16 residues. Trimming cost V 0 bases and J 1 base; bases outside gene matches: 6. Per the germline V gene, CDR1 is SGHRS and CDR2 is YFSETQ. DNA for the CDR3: TGCGCCAGCAGCTTGGCGGGACAGCCCCTCCAAGAGACCCAGTACTTC. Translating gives CASSLAGQPLQETQYF.

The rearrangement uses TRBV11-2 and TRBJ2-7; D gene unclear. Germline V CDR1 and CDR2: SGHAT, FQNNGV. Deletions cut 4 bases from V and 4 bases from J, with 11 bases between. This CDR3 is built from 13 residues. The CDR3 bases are TGTGCCAGCAGCTCGCCCCCAGGATACGAGCAGTACTTC. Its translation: CASSSPPGYEQYF.

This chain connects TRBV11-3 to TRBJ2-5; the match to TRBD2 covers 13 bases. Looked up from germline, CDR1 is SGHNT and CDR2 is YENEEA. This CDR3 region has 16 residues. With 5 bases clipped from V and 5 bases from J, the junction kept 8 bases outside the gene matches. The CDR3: CASSVGLAGEAETQYF. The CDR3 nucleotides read TGTGCCAGCAGCGTCGGACTAGCGGGAGAAGCGGAGACCCAGTACTTC.

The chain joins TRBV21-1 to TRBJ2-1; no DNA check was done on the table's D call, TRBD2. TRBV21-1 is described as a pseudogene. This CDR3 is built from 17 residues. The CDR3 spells CASSNKSFRLVKTEQFF. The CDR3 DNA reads TGTGCCAGCAGCAACAAAAGCTTTAGACTAGTGAAAACTGAGCAGTTCTTC.

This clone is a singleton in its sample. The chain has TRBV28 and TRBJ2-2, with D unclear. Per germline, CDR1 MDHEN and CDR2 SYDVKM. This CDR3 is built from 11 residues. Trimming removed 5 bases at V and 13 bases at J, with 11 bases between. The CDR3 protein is CASSPRMGLFF. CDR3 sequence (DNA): TGTGCCAGCAGTCCCAGGATGGGGCTGTTTTTT.